This T cell receptor (beta chain) was sequenced during a study of T cells in Graves' hyperthyroidism and ophthalmopathy. What was amplified from RNA transcripts were TCR beta CDR3 regions. Primed by the HTBI set, a first-round RT-PCR was run on the TCR CDR3. TCRdb reanalysed the multiplex PCR reads using MiXCR and keeps one entry per CDR3 protein. This sample has approximately 300,000 distinct CDR3 sequences, with 15% to 20% found just once. This clonotype was recorded at least ten times. Trimming pared 2 bases from V and 4 bases from J, leaving 7 bases between. The CDR3 totals 13 residues. CDR1 SGHAT and CDR2 FQNNGV come from the germline V gene.

The TCR sequence derives from a woman aged 55-69 years with Graves' ophthalmopathy. The sample was blood. This sequence joins TRBV11-2 and TRBJ2-3; D is undetermined. The CDR3 loop is CASSLLGADTQYF. In nucleotides, the CDR3 is TGTGCCAGCAGCTTACTGGGTGCAGATACGCAGTATTTT.